This T cell receptor beta chain was observed in a study of identical twins. Germline assignment: CDR1 DFQATT and CDR2 SNEGSKA (reference sequence). V lost 0 bases to trimming and J lost 8 bases, with 20 bases between them. The CDR3 is 16 amino acids. Addition of a universal primer site occurred through template switching, and cDNA carried unique molecular identifiers. One entry per CDR3 protein, called by TCRdb with MiXCR from the 5' RACE reads. The sample contains 250,000 or so distinct CDR3 sequences, around 7% of which appear only once. Study-level results: Where out-of-frame alpha sequences were twin-shared, they showed excess low generation probability. In cord blood, abundant beta clonotypes had fewer insertions; memory showed no trend. The study reached conclusions through statistical analysis that was cross-sectional, not following the same donors.

Details on this clonotype: What it binds is not known.

This same sample was also taken into another study, of yellow fever vaccine responses in identical twins.

The source is a woman under 30 in good health. Sequenced: memory (CD45RO+) T cells sorted from blood. This rearrangement joins TRBV20-1 to TRBJ2-4, with D perhaps being TRBD1 or TRBD2 (7 bases each). CDR3 in amino acids: CSAREPGRGPSDIQYF. Here the CDR3 DNA reads TGCAGTGCTAGAGAACCAGGGAGGGGGCCCTCGGACATTCAGTACTTC.